The present T cell receptor (beta chain) was sequenced within a study of T cells after yellow fever vaccination. This clonotype was picked up many times. Via MiXCR, TCRdb re-called the 5' RACE reads, giving one row per CDR3 protein. The top ten clones hold 0.65% to 0.9% of a sample with a few hundred thousand distinct CDR3 sequences, about 7% of them seen once. CDR3 length equals 12 residues. The germline V and J ends were trimmed by 1 base and 16 bases, with 14 bases remaining between them. Germline assignment: CDR1 SGHTA and CDR2 FQGNSA. The chain employs TRBV7-2 and TRBJ2-1, with D uncertain. The sequence came from a young man who received the YFV17D yellow fever vaccine. The source was CD4+ T cells sorted from PBMCs, collected 15 days after the yellow fever booster vaccination. Here the CDR3 DNA reads TGTGCCAGCAGCTTAGTAGCTAGGGCGCCATTCTTC. It yields the protein CASSLVARAPFF.